The clone carrying this T cell receptor (beta chain) was seen many times. Its cognate antigen is unknown. The sample originates from a study of T cell repertoires in cytomegalovirus infection. The overall study: An indication of both CMV infection and matching HLA type came from public TCR beta signatures.

Study-level results: HLA-C-restricted CMV-specific TCR beta clonotypes prevailed in the ex vivo response.

Via MiXCR, TCRdb re-called the reads, giving one row per CDR3 protein. The sample consists of over 250,000 distinct CDR3 sequences, roughly a fifth of them appearing once. The sample here was cultured PBMCs, taken from culture after CMV antigen stimulation. This TCR was sampled from a human donor in good health (CMV status not recorded). Some clones in this sample may be carry-over from other donors' samples.

CDR3 sequence: CASSLAPGRDSNQPQHF. For the CDR3, the DNA is TGTGCCAGCAGCTTAGCGCCTGGCAGGGATAGCAATCAGCCCCAGCATTTT. This rearrangement joins TRBV7-2 to TRBJ1-5, with TRBD1 as a possible D gene (5 bases). This CDR3 region has 17 residues. V dropped 0 bases and J dropped 0 bases, with 12 bases sitting between them. Germline values: CDR1 SGHTA, CDR2 FQGNSA. Together with reference TRBV7-2 and TRBJ1-5, the CDR3 gives the full variable domain: GAGVSQSPSNKVTEKGKDVELRCDPISGHTALYWYRQSLGQGLEFLIYFQGNSAPDKSGLPSDRFSAERTGGSVSTLTIQRTQQEDSAVYLCASSLAPGRDSNQPQHFGDGTRLSIL.